Listed here are 6 T cell receptor beta chains from one sample, sequenced in a study of blood T cell repertoires in COVID-19. Sequencing was performed with immunoSEQ multiplex PCR; in TCRdb, only in-frame clones are kept and a portion is missing. The repertoire has some 180,000 clones, approximately 80% of them found once; the top ten carry 14%. Material for sequencing was PBMCs or T cells enriched from blood (not recorded which). The receptor source for this set is a man between 60 and 75 years old who had been exposed to COVID-19.

This chain uses TRBV3-1 (or the pseudogene TRBV3-2) with TRBJ2-7, with 8 bases fitting TRBD1. Trimming at V came to 4 bases and at J to 3 bases, leaving 5 bases not matched to a gene. Germline V lookup: CDR1 LGHDT, CDR2 YNNKEL (reference sequence). The length of the CDR3 is 14 residues. CDR3 nucleotide sequence: TGTGCCAGCAGCCGGACAGGGACGGGCTACGAGCAGTACTTC. It specifies CASSRTGTGYEQYF.

The chain employs TRBV7-2 and TRBJ2-2, with 8 bases matching TRBD2. CDR1 is SGHTA and CDR2 is FQGNSA in the germline V gene. CDR3 length equals 18 residues. The ends lost 6 bases at V and 7 bases at J; junction bases unmatched: 19. The CDR3 loop reads CASRRDLSGRLAGGELFF. The CDR3, as DNA: TGTGCCAGCAGGCGGGACTTAAGCGGGAGACTGGCCGGCGGGGAGCTGTTTTTT.

The chain employs TRBV19 and TRBJ2-7; 8 bases match TRBD1. V dropped 0 bases and J dropped 5; count of bases not matched to a gene: 6. CDR1 and CDR2 from the germline V gene are LNHDA and SQIVND (reference sequence). The length of the CDR3 is 15 residues. Here the CDR3 DNA reads TGTGCCAGTAGTATAGAAGGGACAGGATTGAACGAGCAGTACTTC. It specifies CASSIEGTGLNEQYF.

This clone was detected only a few times. This sequence joins TRBV27 and TRBJ1-2; unclear D gene. CDR1 MNHEY and CDR2 SMNVEV come from the germline V gene (reference sequence). CDR3 length: 13 amino acids. Trimming took off 6 bases at V and 2 bases at J, with 10 bases between the two ends. CDR3 sequence reads: CASSPDGNYGYTF. The CDR3 DNA reads as TGTGCCAGCAGCCCCGACGGGAACTATGGCTACACCTTC.

The gene calls are TRBV3-1 (or the pseudogene TRBV3-2) and TRBJ2-7; 7 bases are a match to TRBD2. Looked up from germline, CDR1 is LGHDT and CDR2 is YNNKEL (reference sequence). J lost 6 bases, V lost 0 bases, and 20 bases had no gene match. The CDR3 loop spans 19 amino acids. CDR3 loop: CASSQDGVSKAGEVSEQYF. The DNA of the CDR3 is TGTGCCAGCAGCCAAGATGGGGTATCTAAGGCGGGAGAGGTGAGCGAGCAGTACTTC.

In the case of this clone: Other DNA sequences in this sample translate to the same CDR3. The chain employs TRBV5-4 and TRBJ1-1; D is uncertain. This CDR3 spans 13 amino acids. Germline V CDR1 and CDR2: SGHNT, YYREEE (reference sequence). V was trimmed by 4 bases and J by 1 base, leaving 8 bases between them. This CDR3 is CASSLKRNTEAFF. The CDR3 nucleotides are TGTGCCAGCAGCCTAAAACGGAACACTGAAGCTTTCTTT.